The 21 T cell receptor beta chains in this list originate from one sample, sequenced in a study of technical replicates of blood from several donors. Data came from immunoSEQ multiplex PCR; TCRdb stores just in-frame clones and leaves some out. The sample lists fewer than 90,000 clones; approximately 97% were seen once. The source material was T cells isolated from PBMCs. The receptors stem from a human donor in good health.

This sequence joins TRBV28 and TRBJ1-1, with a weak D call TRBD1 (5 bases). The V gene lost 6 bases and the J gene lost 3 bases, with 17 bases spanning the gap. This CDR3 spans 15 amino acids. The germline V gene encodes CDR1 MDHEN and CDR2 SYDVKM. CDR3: CASSKPSGIYTEAFF. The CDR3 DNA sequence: TGTGCCAGCAGCAAGCCATCAGGGATATACACTGAAGCTTTCTTT.

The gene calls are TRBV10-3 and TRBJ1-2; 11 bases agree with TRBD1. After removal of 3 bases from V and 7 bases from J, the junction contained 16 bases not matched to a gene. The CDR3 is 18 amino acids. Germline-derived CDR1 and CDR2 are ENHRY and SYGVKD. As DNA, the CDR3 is TGTGCCATCAGTGATCCCGGTATGGCGGGACAGGGGGTTCTTGGCTACACCTTC. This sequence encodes CAISDPGMAGQGVLGYTF.

The CDR3 sequence: CASSAPTSTGPYGYTF. For the CDR3, the DNA is TGTGCCAGCAGTGCCCCCACCTCCACAGGGCCCTATGGCTACACCTTC. The chain combines TRBV27 with TRBJ1-2, with a weak D call TRBD1 (6 bases). V was cut by 5 bases and J by 4 bases, with 20 bases left in between. Germline CDR1 reads MNHEY; CDR2 reads SMNVEV (reference sequence). The CDR3 runs 16 residues.

The CDR3 DNA is TGTGCCAGCAGTACAGCGGGGGGGAACTACAATGAGCAGTTCTTC. Its translation is CASSTAGGNYNEQFF. The chain uses TRBV6-5 and TRBJ2-1, with 10 bases aligning to TRBD2. The V and J ends lost 5 bases and 3 bases, in that order; junction bases with no gene match: 4. The CDR3 is 15 residues long. Germline assignment: CDR1 MNHEY and CDR2 SVGAGI.

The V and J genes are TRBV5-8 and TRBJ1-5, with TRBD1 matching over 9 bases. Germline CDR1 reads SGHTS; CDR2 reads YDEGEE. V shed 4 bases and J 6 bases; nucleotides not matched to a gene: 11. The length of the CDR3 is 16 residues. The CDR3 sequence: CASSRSLQGASQPQHF. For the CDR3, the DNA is TGTGCCAGCAGCCGATCTTTACAGGGGGCGAGTCAGCCCCAGCATTTT.

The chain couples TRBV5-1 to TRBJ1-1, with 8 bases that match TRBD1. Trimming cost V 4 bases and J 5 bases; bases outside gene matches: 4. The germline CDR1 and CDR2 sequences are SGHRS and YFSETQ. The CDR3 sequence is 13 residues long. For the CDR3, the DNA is TGCGCCAGCAGCCTACAGGGGGGGACTGAAGCTTTCTTT. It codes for CASSLQGGTEAFF.

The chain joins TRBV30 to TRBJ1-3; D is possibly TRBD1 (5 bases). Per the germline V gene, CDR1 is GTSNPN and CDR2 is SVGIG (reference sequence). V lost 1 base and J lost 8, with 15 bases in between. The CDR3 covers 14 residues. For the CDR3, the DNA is TGTGCCTGGAGTGGAGGAGGGACGGGAGACACCATATATTTT. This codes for CAWSGGGTGDTIYF.

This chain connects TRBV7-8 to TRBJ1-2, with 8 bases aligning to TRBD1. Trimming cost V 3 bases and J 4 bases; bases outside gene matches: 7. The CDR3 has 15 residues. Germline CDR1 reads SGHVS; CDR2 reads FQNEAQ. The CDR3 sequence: CASSFDRGDIYGYTF. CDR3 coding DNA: TGTGCCAGCAGCTTTGACAGGGGCGATATCTATGGCTACACCTTC.

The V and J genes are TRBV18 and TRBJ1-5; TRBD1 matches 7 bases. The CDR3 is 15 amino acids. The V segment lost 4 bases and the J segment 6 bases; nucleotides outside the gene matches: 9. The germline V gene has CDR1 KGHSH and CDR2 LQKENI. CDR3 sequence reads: CASSLDRVGGQPQHF. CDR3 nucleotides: TGTGCCAGCTCACTCGACAGGGTAGGGGGTCAGCCCCAGCATTTT.

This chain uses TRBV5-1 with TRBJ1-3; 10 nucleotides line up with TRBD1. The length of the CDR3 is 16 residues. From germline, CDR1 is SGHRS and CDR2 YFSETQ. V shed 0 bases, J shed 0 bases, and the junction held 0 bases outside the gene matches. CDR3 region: CASSLGTGGSGNTIYF. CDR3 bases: TGCGCCAGCAGCTTGGGGACAGGGGGCTCTGGAAACACCATATATTTT.

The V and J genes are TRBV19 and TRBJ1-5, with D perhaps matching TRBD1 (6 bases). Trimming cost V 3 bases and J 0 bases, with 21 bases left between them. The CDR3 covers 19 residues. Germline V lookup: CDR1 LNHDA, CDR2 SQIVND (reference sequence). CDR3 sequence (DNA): TGTGCCAGTAGTATGAGGGCAGGGGCAGGTATCTATAGCAATCAGCCCCAGCATTTT. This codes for CASSMRAGAGIYSNQPQHF.

The CDR3 reads CASSLKRGGPTDTQYF. CDR3 in DNA: TGCGCCAGCAGCTTGAAGCGGGGGGGCCCCACAGATACGCAGTATTTT. The J gene is TRBJ2-3, the V gene TRBV5-1, with 10 nucleotides matching TRBD2. CDR1 and CDR2 (germline): SGHRS, YFSETQ. This CDR3 region has 16 residues. V lost 1 base, J lost 2 bases, and 4 bases stayed unmatched.

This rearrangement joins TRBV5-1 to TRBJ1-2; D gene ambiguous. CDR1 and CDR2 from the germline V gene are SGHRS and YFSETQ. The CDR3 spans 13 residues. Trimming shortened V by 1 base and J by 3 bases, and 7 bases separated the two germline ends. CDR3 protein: CASSLRQDYGYTF. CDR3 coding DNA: TGCGCCAGCAGCTTGCGGCAGGACTATGGCTACACCTTC. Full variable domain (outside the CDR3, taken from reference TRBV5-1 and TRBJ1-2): KAGVTQTPRYLIKTRGQQVTLSCSPISGHRSVSWYQQTPGQGLQFLFEYFSETQRNKGNFPGRFSGRQFSNSRSEMNVSTLELGDSALYLCASSLRQDYGYTFGSGTRLTVV.

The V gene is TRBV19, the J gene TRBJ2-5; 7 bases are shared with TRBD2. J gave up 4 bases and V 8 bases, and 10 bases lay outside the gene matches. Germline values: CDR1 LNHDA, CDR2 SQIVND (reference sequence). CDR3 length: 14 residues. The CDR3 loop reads CASGPNGGSETQYF. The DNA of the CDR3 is TGTGCCAGTGGACCGAACGGGGGGTCAGAGACCCAGTACTTC.

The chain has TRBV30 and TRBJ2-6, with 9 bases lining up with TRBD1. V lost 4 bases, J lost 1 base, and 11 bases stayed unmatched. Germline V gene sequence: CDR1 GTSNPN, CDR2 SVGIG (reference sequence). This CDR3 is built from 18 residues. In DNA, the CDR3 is TGTGCCTGGACCACATCCGGGACAGGGAGGTCTGGGGCCAACGTCCTGACTTTC. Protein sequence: CAWTTSGTGRSGANVLTF.

CDR3 amino acids: CASSRAEAFF. DNA for the CDR3: TGTGCCAGCAGTAGAGCGGAAGCTTTCTTT. The rearrangement joins TRBV28 to TRBJ1-1; D gene unclear. The CDR3 is made up of 10 amino acids. The ends were cut back, 5 bases at V and 8 bases at J, with 6 bases in the middle. The germline CDR1 and CDR2 sequences are MDHEN and SYDVKM.

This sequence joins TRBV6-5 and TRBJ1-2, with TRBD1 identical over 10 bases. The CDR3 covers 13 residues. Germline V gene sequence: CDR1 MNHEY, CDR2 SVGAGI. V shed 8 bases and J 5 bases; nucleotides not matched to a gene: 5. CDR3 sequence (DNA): TGTGCCAGCGGGAGGGACAGGGGTTATGGCTACACCTTC. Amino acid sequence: CASGRDRGYGYTF.

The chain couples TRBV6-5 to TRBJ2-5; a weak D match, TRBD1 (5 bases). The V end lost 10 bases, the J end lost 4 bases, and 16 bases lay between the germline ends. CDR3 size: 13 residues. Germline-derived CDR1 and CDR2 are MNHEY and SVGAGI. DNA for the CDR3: TGTGCCACCCTGAGAAGGGGCGGAGAGACCCAGTACTTC. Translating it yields CATLRRGGETQYF.

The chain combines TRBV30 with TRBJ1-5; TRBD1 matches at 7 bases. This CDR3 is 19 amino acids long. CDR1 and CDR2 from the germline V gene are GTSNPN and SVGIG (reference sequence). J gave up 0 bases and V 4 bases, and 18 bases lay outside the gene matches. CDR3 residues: CAWNSGQTFSPSSNQPQHF. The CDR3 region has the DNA TGTGCCTGGAACTCGGGACAGACGTTTTCCCCCTCTAGCAATCAGCCCCAGCATTTT.

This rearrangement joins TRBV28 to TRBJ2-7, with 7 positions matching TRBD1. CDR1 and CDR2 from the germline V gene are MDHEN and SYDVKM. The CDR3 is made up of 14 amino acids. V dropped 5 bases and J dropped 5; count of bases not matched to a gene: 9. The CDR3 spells CASSPALTGNEQYF. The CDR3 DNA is TGTGCCAGCAGTCCAGCCCTGACAGGGAACGAGCAGTACTTC.

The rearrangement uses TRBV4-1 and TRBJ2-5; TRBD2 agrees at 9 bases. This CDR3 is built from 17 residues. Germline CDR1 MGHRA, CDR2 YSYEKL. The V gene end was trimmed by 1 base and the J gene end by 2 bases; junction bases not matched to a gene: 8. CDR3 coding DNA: TGCGCCAGCAGCCAAGCATGGTTTGCGGGGGGGCAAGAGACCCAGTACTTC. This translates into CASSQAWFAGGQETQYF.